This TCR beta chain was identified during a study of T cells in Graves' hyperthyroidism and ophthalmopathy. Study-wide context: Peripheral blood was taken when the disease was first diagnosed, before any treatment began.

Study-wide results and limits: Ophthalmopathy was predicted by the model a median of roughly 6.7 months ahead of onset.

Details on this clonotype: Its specificity is not known.

RNA transcripts yielded amplified TCR beta CDR3 regions. Researchers ran a first-round RT-PCR on the TCR CDR3 using the HTBI primer set. In TCRdb, the multiplex PCR reads were re-called with MiXCR into one record per CDR3 protein. Counted here are around 700,000 distinct CDR3 sequences, under 20% occurring once; the ten biggest clones make up around 17%. V lost 2 bases to trimming and J lost 1 base; unmatched junction nucleotides: 3. The germline CDR1 and CDR2 sequences are SGHDN and FVKESK. The CDR3 length is 15 residues. Around 10 ml of fresh peripheral blood supplied the PBMCs. The chain recombines TRBV14 with TRBJ1-1; 8 bases are shared with TRBD1. The origin of this receptor is a woman in her fifties or sixties with Graves' hyperthyroidism that later progressed to Graves' ophthalmopathy. Sequences were obtained from blood. CDR3 protein: CASSQQGAGNTEAFF. In nucleotides, the CDR3 is TGTGCCAGCAGCCAACAGGGGGCGGGGAACACTGAAGCTTTCTTT.